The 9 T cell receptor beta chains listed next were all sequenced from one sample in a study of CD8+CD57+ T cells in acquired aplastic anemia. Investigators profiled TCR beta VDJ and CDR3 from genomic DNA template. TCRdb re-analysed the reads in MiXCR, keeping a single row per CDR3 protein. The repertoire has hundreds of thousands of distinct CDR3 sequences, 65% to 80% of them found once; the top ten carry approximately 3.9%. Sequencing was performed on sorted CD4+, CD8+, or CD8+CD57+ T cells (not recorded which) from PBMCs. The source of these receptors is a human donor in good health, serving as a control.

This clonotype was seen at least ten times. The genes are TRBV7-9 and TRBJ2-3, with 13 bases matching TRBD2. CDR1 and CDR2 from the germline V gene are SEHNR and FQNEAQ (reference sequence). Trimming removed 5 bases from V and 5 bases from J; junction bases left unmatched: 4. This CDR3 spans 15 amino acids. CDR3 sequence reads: CASSLRLAGGDTQYF. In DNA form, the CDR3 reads TGTGCCAGCAGCCTCCGACTAGCGGGGGGAGATACGCAGTATTTT.

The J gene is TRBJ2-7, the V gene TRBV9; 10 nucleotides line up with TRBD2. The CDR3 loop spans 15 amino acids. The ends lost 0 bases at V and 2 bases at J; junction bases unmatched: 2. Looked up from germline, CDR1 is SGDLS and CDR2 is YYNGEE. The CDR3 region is CASSVVAGGTYEQYF. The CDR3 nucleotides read TGTGCCAGCAGCGTAGTAGCGGGGGGAACCTACGAGCAGTACTTC. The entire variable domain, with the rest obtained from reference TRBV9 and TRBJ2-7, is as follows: DSGVTQTPKHLITATGQRVTLRCSPRSGDLSVYWYQQSLDQGLQFLIQYYNGEERAKGNILERFSAQQFPDLHSELNLSSLELGDSALYFCASSVVAGGTYEQYFGPGTRLTVT.

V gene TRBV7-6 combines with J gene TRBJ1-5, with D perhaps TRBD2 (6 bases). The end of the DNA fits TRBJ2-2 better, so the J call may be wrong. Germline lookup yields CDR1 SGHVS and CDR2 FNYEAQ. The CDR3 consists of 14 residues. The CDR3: CASSLRGGDQALFF. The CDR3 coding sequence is TGTGCCAGCAGCTTACGCGGCGGGGATCAAGCTCTGTTTTTT.

Here the CDR3 DNA reads TGCAGTGCTAAGGACAGGCGGACTCATCAGCCCCAGCATTTT. It specifies CSAKDRRTHQPQHF. The V gene is TRBV20-1, the J gene TRBJ1-5; 7 nucleotides line up with TRBD1. The CDR3 is 14 residues long. The germline V gene encodes CDR1 DFQATT and CDR2 SNEGSKA (reference sequence). Germline trimming cut 4 bases from V and 5 bases from J; bases unmatched to any gene: 8.

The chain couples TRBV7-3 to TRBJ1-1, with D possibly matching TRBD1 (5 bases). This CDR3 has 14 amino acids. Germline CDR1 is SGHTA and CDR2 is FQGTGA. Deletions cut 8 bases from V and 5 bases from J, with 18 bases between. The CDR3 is CASGRRGVGTEAFF. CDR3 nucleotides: TGTGCCAGCGGGCGAAGGGGAGTGGGGACTGAAGCTTTCTTT.

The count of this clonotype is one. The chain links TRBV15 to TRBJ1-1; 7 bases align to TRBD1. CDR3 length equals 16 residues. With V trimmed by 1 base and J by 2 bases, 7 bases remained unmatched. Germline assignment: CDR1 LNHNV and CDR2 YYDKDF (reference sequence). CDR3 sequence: CATSRGPDRRNTEAFF. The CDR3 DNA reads TGTGCCACCAGCAGAGGCCCGGACAGGCGAAACACTGAAGCTTTCTTT.

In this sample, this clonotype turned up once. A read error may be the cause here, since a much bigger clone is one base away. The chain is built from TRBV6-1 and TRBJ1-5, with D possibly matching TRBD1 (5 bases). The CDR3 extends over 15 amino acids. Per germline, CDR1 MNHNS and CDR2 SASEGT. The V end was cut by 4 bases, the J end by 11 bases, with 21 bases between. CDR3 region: CASSGGTDFDQSQHF. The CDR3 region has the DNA TGTGCCAGCAGTGGGGGGACTGACTTCGACCAGTCCCAGCATTTT.

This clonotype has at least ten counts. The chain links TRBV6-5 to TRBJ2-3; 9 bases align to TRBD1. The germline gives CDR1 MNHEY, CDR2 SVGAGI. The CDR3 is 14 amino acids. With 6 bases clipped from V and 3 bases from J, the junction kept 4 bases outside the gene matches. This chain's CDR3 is CASRADRGTDTQYF. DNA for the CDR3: TGTGCCAGCAGAGCGGACAGGGGAACAGATACGCAGTATTTT.

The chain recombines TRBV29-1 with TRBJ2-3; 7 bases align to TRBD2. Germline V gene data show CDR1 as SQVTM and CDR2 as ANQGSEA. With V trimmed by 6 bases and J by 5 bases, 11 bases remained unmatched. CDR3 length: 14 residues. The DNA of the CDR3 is TGCAGCGTGGTGGTGAGCGGGGCGGAAGATACGCAGTATTTT. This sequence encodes CSVVVSGAEDTQYF.